This T cell receptor beta chain was sequenced for a study of blood T cell repertoires in COVID-19 (TCRdb year 2020). About the full investigation: Samples covering the acute and convalescent phases of COVID-19 were provided by collaborators in the United States, Italy and Spain. The material from the prospective study consisted of cDNA or gDNA derived from T cells, B-cell-depleted T cells, or PBMCs. Subjects who had been exposed to COVID-19, were actively infected with it, or had recovered from it provided the deeply sampled blood TCRbeta repertoires that made up the dataset. The repertoires were released in a freely available public database meant as a resource for research on the immune response to SARS-CoV-2. Samples were obtained from the ongoing ImmuneRACE study (first 160 participants) and from over 1,000 subjects provided by 6 global collaborators. The sample metadata nearly always contained a de-identified subject ID, COVID-19 status, age in years and sex. HLA class I and class II types, where available, came from metadata supplied by the sample provider rather than from assay-based typing. The research as a whole found: The quantity of clinical and demographic metadata differed by source and by participant and was supplied without curation.

As regards this clone: It has no known antigen specificity. It has no much larger one-base neighbor in the sample; base qualities were not kept.

Relative to germline, V is missing 0 bases and J is missing 8 bases, with 9 bases of the junction outside any gene match. The CDR3 spans 16 residues, from the cysteine through the phenylalanine. Only the CDR3 DNA is retained, 48 bases long and in frame from the first base. From the germline V gene, CDR1 is SGHRS and CDR2 is YFSETQ. The immunoSEQ Assay, a bias-controlled multiplex PCR, was used to amplify TCRbeta CDR3 regions from genomic DNA. The original methods were these. Nucleated cell counts per sample were estimated from amplification of reference gene primers within the assay. To quantify the absolute abundance of each unique TCRbeta CDR3 rearrangement, sequence reads were collapsed and filtered. For each sample, productive Simpson clonality was calculated as the square root of Simpson's diversity index over productive rearrangements. Not all clones reach the TCRdb copy of this immuneACCESS table, which keeps in-frame sequences only. Checked studies attribute under half of the gap to unresolved V genes and leave the rest unexplained. The V and J calls and clone size are taken from that table; D and trimming were inferred from the DNA. For this sample there are more than 95,000 clones; 87% appear just once. Of the sample, under 4% falls within the top ten clones.

Collaborating institutions collected whole blood in K2EDTA tubes following their own protocols. For TCRbeta analysis, collaborators shipped samples in one of three forms: frozen whole blood, isolated PBMCs, or DNA extracted from either of those sample types. Sequencing used peripheral blood. This sequence uses TRBV5-1 and TRBJ2-1; the junction holds 9 bases that match TRBD2. The clonotype comes from a man between 45 and 60 years old in a cohort sampled during active COVID-19. The DNA sequence follows: TGCGCCAGCAGCTTGGGTTCGAGCGGGGGGTCTTATGAGCAGTTCTTC. Its coded protein is CASSLGSSGGSYEQFF.